This T cell receptor beta chain comes out of a study of cytomegalovirus exposure and HLA in healthy donors (dated by TCRdb to about 2017). In the study overall: An earlier analysis of several hundred of the donors reported 250 to 350 Gb of sequence data and some 120 million unique TCR beta sequences from about 200 million T cells. The study aimed to test whether signatures of past pathogen exposure could be identified by cataloging public T cell receptors. Typing coverage varied by locus: roughly 629-630 donors for A, B, C, DRB1 and DQB1; 522 for DQA1; about 590 for DPA1; roughly 450 for DPB1. Along with the approximately 600-subject first cohort, a separate validation cohort of around 120 different subjects was used. Approximately 300 gigabases of sequencing data and approximately 92 million unique TCR sequences made up an early release that covered around 640 HLA-typed donors. A later genetic analysis took genome-wide SNP genotypes for 398 of the 666 donors and used that subset as a discovery cohort. Using immunosequencing, the study profiled T cell repertoires from around 670 subjects and related those repertoires to cytomegalovirus serostatus. The genetic ancestry cluster associated with self-reported Caucasian donors included approximately 85% of the 300 to 450 genotyped donors. All discovery cohort repertoires had been generated on a single sequencing platform. In an earlier analysis of 587 of the donors, high-throughput TCR beta sequencing was used to judge whether each TCR beta V gene segment behaved as functional or pseudogenic. Roughly five DR-DQ haplotypes were handled as single units for association and clustering, since linkage in the cohort was strong. A later analysis re-examined previously published TCR beta repertoires from more than 650 donors and added high-resolution HLA genotyping to investigate patterns of TCR occurrence. Donor age, sex, ethnicity and CMV serostatus were compiled together with the repertoire data. Both class I and class II loci were covered by HLA typing, at four-digit resolution. In the later analysis, no new phenotypic data were used to find candidate immune exposures; instead, reliance was placed on TCR beta sequences and their occurrence across donors. On average, 235,054 unique TCR beta nucleotide sequences were sequenced per donor among 398 genotyped donors of the cohort, with roughly 20% of those sequences being non-productive. High-throughput TCR immunosequencing, statistical association of individual TCRs with disease status, and machine learning were combined to predict cytomegalovirus infection status. Overall study results and their limits: A later analysis found that HLA-associated TCR beta chains were more clonally expanded and had lower generation probabilities than equally common non-associated chains. The classifier was reported to diagnose cytomegalovirus status with high specificity and sensitivity in both the original and validation cohorts. When HLA alleles, especially DR and DQ, strongly co-occurred, TCR associations were difficult to assign to individual alleles. In a later analysis, several top co-occurrence clusters were reported to appear linked to parvovirus B19, influenza, CMV and Epstein-Barr virus. The study gave a list of more than 150 TCR beta chains associated with cytomegalovirus. According to a later genetic analysis, donors in an Asian-associated ancestry cluster had fewer N-insertions in productive TCRs than the approximately 650-donor mean. In vitro tests confirmed that a few of the cytomegalovirus-associated TCR beta chains recognize cytomegalovirus antigens. A cluster of highly shared sequence variants was judged likely to represent a technical artifact of the sequencing pipeline. According to the authors, the approach could potentially be generalized to other disease states and immunological phenotypes. Because HLA typing was missing for some donors at each locus, association tests included only the typed subset. V-gene and J-gene trimming of TCR beta chains was associated with a missense DCLRE1C variant in a later genetic analysis, and the association was replicated in an independent cohort. Linkage disequilibrium might explain the correlated functional status among segregating V segments, but an unknown experimental factor could not be excluded. The only immune exposure information available for the cohort was CMV serostatus. A further reported finding was that TCR beta sequences accurately predicted the HLA-A and HLA-B alleles for most subjects in the first cohort. The presence/absence analyses assumed that sequencing depth was roughly uniform across donors, and that assumption may not be true. In an earlier analysis of fewer than 750 of the donors, most TCR beta V segments were observed in productive rearrangements about 87% or about 30% of the time, broadly matching IMGT annotations. The 87-base-pair reads could not distinguish some IMGT-functional V segments, including TRBV6-2 and TRBV6-3, so those segments were excluded. While some public TCRs were present in many individuals, most TCR sequences turned up only very rarely across donors. Specific HLA alleles were associated with 15,000 to 20,000 TCR beta sequences at a false discovery rate of 0.05 in a later analysis. The earlier analysis of approximately 590 of the donors excluded seventeen rarely observed V segments, including chromosome 9 orphons, because counts were too low. Most CMV-associated TCR beta chains appeared to be HLA-restricted in a later analysis, and the HLA associations seemed to be driven largely by CMV exposure. A later analysis found that TCR association rates varied across HLA loci, with DRB1 alleles showing the most associated TCRs and HLA-C alleles the fewest. Only TCR beta chains were sequenced in this cohort, and the absence of alpha or paired-chain data limited detectable features.

Library preparation was by the immunoSEQ multiplex PCR assay. A mixture of 60 forward primers for TCR Vbeta segments and 13 reverse primers for TCR Jbeta segments was used in the multiplex PCR. A multiplex PCR assay on genomic DNA amplified the CDR3 region of rearranged TCR beta genes. Amplified TCR beta libraries were sequenced as 87-base-pair reads on the Illumina HiSeq System. Under the source paper's analysis protocol: In a later analysis, some 80 million unique TCR beta chains were counted across the approximately 640 repertoires, and around 10 million of these chains were shared by at least two donors. Raw reads were error-corrected and collapsed into unique sequences by a nearest-neighbor algorithm in which closely related sequences were merged to remove PCR and sequencing errors. To assign V, D and J gene segments, CDR3 sequences were aligned to IMGT reference sequences. For a sequence to be retained, a match of at least six nucleotides was required to both a V gene segment and a J gene segment. A rearrangement was called productive if the CDR3 had no stop codons and remained in frame with V and J, and every other rearrangement was called non-productive. CDR3 was defined according to IMGT convention as the region running from the second conserved V-encoded cysteine to the conserved J-encoded phenylalanine. Sequences without an unambiguous match to a single V gene segment were excluded from the earlier analysis of about 630 of the donors. In an earlier analysis of roughly 500 of the donors, V segments were called functional above 56.7% productive rearrangements and were called segregating when the between-donor standard deviation exceeded 5%. A statistical classification framework was built to diagnose cytomegalovirus status from the catalog of TCR beta chain sequences. In a later analysis, V and J genes were assigned by comparing TCR nucleotide sequences against IMGT/GENE-DB human TR gene sequences. Using the TCRdist pipeline, a later analysis assigned CDR3 sequences along with most-parsimonious VDJ recombination scenarios. In a later analysis, every TCR beta chain was defined by the combination of its CDR3 amino acid sequence and its V-gene family, and reads without a unique V-gene family were dropped. In a later analysis, approximately 640 highly shared, low-generation-probability nucleotide sequences were removed to address suspected cross-contamination and a sequencing artifact. For each public chain, a later analysis derived a clonal expansion index from normalized ranks of inferred template counts within each repertoire. In a later analysis, generation probabilities were computed with a VDJ recombination model fitted to out-of-frame rearrangements, and the resulting probabilities were checked against IGoR. Hypergeometric tests were used in a later analysis to score TCR-TCR, TCR-HLA and TCR-CMV co-occurrence, with a repertoire-size bias correction applied to the TCR pairs. False discovery rates were estimated in a later analysis by permuting HLA or CMV assignments 20 times. A later analysis grouped co-occurring TCRs with DBSCAN, adding TCRdist sequence similarity when clustering within HLA-allele-positive subsets. Repertoires with fewer than 30,000 or more than 120,000 public chains were left out of co-occurrence clustering, as were four to six repertoires with anomalous nucleotide sharing. TCRdb retrieved this table from immuneACCESS and kept in-frame rearrangements only. Not all clones are present; in checked studies, unresolved V genes account for under half, and no reason is known for the remainder. Clonal size and the V and J genes are those of that table, whereas D and trimming came from the DNA. The sample table holds about 110,000 clones, of which 70% to 80% were seen once. 2% to 3% of the sample goes to the ten largest clones.

There are 15 amino acids in the CDR3, from cysteine to phenylalanine inclusive. Here the CDR3 DNA is all that survives: 45 bases in frame from base 1. V loses 2 bases of germline sequence and J loses 0 bases, and the interval between the two ends is 6 bases. The germline V gene provides CDR1 SGHRS and CDR2 YFSETQ. The cohort was made up of 650 to 700 healthy bone marrow donors. Cohort members were all nominally healthy when sampled, although unrecorded immune exposures were likely present. The donor was CMV seronegative and was included in the group of 352 seronegative cohort members. A peripheral blood sample was provided by each donor, and peripheral blood mononuclear cells were used for TCR beta sequencing. The Qiagen DNeasy Blood Extraction Kit was used to extract genomic DNA from the blood cell samples. This clone was observed a handful of times. It has no known antigen specificity. One base away there is no much larger clone; base qualities are not given.

The specimen sequenced was PBMCs. This TCR derives from a man between 18 and 35 years old in good health and CMV-seronegative. The chain employs TRBV5-1 and TRBJ2-6; the D gene identity is not certain. The CDR3 region has the sequence CASSFSSSGANVLTF. The DNA is TGCGCCAGCAGCTTTAGTTCCTCTGGGGCCAACGTCCTGACTTTC.